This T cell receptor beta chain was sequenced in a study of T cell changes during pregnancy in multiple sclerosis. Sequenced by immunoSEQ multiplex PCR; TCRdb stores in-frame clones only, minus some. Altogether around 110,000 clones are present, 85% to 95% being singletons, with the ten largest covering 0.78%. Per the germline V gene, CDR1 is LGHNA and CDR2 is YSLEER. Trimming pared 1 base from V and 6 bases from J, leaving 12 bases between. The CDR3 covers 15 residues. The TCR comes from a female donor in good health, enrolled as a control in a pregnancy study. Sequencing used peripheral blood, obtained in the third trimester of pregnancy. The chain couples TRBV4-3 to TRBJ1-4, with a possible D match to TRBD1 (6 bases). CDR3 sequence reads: CASSQGAGVYEKLFF. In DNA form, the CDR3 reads TGCGCCAGCAGCCAAGGTGCAGGGGTATATGAAAAACTGTTTTTT.